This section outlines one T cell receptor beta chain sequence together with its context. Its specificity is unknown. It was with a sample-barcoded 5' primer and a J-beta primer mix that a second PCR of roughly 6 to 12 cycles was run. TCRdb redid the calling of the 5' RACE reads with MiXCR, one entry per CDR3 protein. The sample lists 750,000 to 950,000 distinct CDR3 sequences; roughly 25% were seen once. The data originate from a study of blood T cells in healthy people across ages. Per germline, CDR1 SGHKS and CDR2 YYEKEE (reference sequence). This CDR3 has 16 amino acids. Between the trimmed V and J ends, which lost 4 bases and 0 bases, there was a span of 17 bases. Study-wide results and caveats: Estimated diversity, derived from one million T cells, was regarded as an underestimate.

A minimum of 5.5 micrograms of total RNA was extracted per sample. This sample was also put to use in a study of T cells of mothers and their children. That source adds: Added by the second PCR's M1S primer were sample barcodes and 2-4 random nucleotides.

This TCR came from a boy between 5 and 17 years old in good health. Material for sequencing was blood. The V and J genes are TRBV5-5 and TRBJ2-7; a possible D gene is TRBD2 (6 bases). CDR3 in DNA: TGTGCCAGCAGCGCGCGGGACCAGCGATACTCCTACGAGCAGTACTTC. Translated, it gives CASSARDQRYSYEQYF.